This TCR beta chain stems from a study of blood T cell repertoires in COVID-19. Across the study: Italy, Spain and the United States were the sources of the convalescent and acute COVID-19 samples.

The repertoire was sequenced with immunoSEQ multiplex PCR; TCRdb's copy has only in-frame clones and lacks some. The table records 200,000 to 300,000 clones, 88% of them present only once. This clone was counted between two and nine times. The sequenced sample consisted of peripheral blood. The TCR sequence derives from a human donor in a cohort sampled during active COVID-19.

CDR3 protein: CASSRGGDVETQYF. Written as DNA, the CDR3 is TGTGCCAGCAGTAGGGGTGGGGATGTGGAGACCCAGTACTTC. V usage is TRBV2 and J usage is TRBJ2-5, with a weak D call TRBD1 (5 bases). Looked up from germline, CDR1 is SNHLY and CDR2 is FYNNEI. V lost 5 bases and J 5 bases, leaving 15 bases between the germline ends. The CDR3 spans 14 residues.